The 10 T cell receptor beta chains presented below share a single source sample, sequenced in a study of blood T cell repertoires in COVID-19. Sequencing used immunoSEQ multiplex PCR; TCRdb keeps in-frame clones, though not all of them. The data contain 290,000 or so clones, just over 90% of them singletons. The sequenced material came from peripheral blood. Receptor source: a woman aged 25 to 39 with COVID-19, enrolled during active disease.

The chain links TRBV6-1 to TRBJ2-3; D may be TRBD2 (6 bases). V shed 0 bases and J shed 5 bases, with 12 bases lying between them. Germline CDR1 MNHNS, CDR2 SASEGT. CDR3 length: 15 amino acids. The CDR3 bases are TGTGCCAGCAGTGAAGCGGACCTAGCGAGAGATACGCAGTATTTT. Translated: CASSEADLARDTQYF.

With respect to this clone: Germline and junction disagree at one end, which may indicate a read error. The chain combines TRBV28 with TRBJ1-6; no reliable D call. CDR1 MDHEN and CDR2 SYDVKM come from the germline V gene. The CDR3 runs to 14 residues. This chain's CDR3 is CASSPPSSNSPLHF. As DNA, the CDR3 is TGTGCCAGCAGCCCCCCTTCCTCTAATTCACCCCTCCACTTT.

The V call is TRBV6-5, the J call TRBJ1-5; D uncertain. Trimming took off 6 bases at V and 0 bases at J, with 6 bases between the two ends. Germline V gives CDR1 MNHEY, CDR2 SVGAGI. The CDR3 extends over 13 amino acids. The CDR3 region has the DNA TGTGCCAGCAGCCTAAATAGCAATCAGCCCCAGCATTTT. It codes for CASSLNSNQPQHF.

The chain recombines TRBV5-6 with TRBJ2-5, with TRBD2 matching over 10 bases. The CDR3 runs 15 residues. The germline V gene has CDR1 SGHDT and CDR2 YYEEEE. With V trimmed by 4 bases and J by 4 bases, 7 bases remained unmatched. In DNA form, the CDR3 reads TGTGCCAGCAGCGGAACTAGCGGGACTGGAGAGACCCAGTACTTC. This gives the protein CASSGTSGTGETQYF.

V gene TRBV2 combines with J gene TRBJ2-3, with TRBD1 matching over 9 bases. This CDR3 contains 16 residues. Germline V gene lookup returns CDR1 SNHLY and CDR2 FYNNEI. V was clipped by 6 bases and J by 0 bases; unmatched bases: 7. In DNA form, the CDR3 reads TGTGCCAGCAGCCCCAACAGGGGGCAAAGCACAGATACGCAGTATTTT. Translating gives CASSPNRGQSTDTQYF.

The V gene is TRBV27, the J gene TRBJ1-2, with TRBD1 as a possible D gene (5 bases). The germline gives CDR1 MNHEY, CDR2 SMNVEV (reference sequence). The length of the CDR3 is 14 residues. V gave up 6 bases and J gave up 5 bases, with 16 bases separating them. CDR3: CASRGQGTSYGYTF. The CDR3 DNA reads TGTGCCAGCAGGGGGCAGGGAACCTCTTATGGCTACACCTTC.

The V gene is TRBV3-1 (or the pseudogene TRBV3-2), the J gene TRBJ2-7, with 9 bases fitting TRBD2. Losses at the gene ends were 4 bases for V and 7 bases for J; bases not matched to a gene: 11. This CDR3 comprises 15 residues. Germline CDR1 and CDR2: LGHDT and YNNKEL (reference sequence). The CDR3: CASSLRSSGRREQYF. CDR3 in DNA: TGTGCCAGCAGCCTTAGGAGCAGCGGGAGGAGGGAGCAGTACTTC.

This clone has only one observation. The chain joins TRBV28 to TRBJ1-2, with 8 nucleotides matching TRBD1. The CDR3 has 14 residues. Germline V gene lookup returns CDR1 MDHEN and CDR2 SYDVKM. The V segment lost 4 bases and the J segment 4 bases; nucleotides outside the gene matches: 5. The CDR3 protein is CASSSRTGLYGYTF. The DNA for the CDR3 is TGTGCCAGCAGTTCACGGACAGGGCTCTATGGCTACACCTTC.

The gene calls are TRBV28 and TRBJ1-2; perhaps TRBD1 as D (5 bases). Trimming took 5 bases from V and 0 from J, leaving 13 bases between them. The V gene's germline CDR1 is MDHEN and CDR2 SYDVKM. This CDR3 spans 15 amino acids. CDR3 bases: TGTGCCAGCAGTCCCTCGGACACTTCTAACTATGGCTACACCTTC. Residues: CASSPSDTSNYGYTF.

The chain carries TRBV7-3 and TRBJ1-6; 9 bases agree with TRBD1. CDR1 is SGHTA and CDR2 is FQGTGA in the germline V gene. This CDR3 spans 15 amino acids. V lost 2 bases to trimming and J lost 7 bases; unmatched junction nucleotides: 3. CDR3 sequence (DNA): TGTGCCAGCAGCTTAGAGGGACAGGGAAATTCACCCCTCCACTTT. Translating gives CASSLEGQGNSPLHF.